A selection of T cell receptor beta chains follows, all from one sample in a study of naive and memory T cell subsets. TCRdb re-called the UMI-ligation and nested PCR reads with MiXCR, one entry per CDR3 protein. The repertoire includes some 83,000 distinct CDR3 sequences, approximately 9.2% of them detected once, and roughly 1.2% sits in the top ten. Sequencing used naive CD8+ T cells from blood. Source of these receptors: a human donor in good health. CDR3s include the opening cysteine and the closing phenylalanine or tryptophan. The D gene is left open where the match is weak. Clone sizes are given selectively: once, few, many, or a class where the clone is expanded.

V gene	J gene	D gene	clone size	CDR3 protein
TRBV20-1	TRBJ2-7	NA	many	CSARDRQGGYEQYF
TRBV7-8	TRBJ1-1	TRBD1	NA	CASSSGQGMAVNTEAFF
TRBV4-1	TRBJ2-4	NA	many	CASSQVGRVRAKNIQYF
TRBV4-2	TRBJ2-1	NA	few	CASRGGNSYNEQFF
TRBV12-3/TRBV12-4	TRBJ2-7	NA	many	CASSFGLTYEQYF
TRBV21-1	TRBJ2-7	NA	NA	CANGPGLAGVSCVYEQYF
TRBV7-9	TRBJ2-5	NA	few	CASRSSNFQETQYF
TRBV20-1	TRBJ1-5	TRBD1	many	CSASTGGARYSNQPQHF
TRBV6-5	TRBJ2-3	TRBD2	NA	CASSPGLVGPDTQYF
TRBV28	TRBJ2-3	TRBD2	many	CASSSRIGRARVPDTQYF
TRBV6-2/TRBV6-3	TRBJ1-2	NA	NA	CASSSPSGRYGYTF
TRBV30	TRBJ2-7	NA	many	CAYLAGDSYEQYF
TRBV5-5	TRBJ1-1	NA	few	CASSPQGTDQAFF
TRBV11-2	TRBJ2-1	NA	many	CASSLAYNEQFF
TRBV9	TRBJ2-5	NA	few	CASSPRAPKAYQETQYF
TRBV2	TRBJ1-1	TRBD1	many	CASTRQDRASGAFF
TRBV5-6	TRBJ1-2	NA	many	CASIGGRSGFWSGYTF
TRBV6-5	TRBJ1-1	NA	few	CASSYIGSRPEAFF
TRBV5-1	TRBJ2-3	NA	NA	CASSLVGYETDTQYF
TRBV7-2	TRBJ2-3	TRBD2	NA	CASSLALGQEGLAGSTDTQYF
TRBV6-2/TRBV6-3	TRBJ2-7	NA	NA	CASSYKQSYSENRLVSYEQYF
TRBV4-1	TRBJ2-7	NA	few	CASSQYHGHVQYF
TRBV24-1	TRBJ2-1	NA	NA	CATSDCRLIGRRNEQFF
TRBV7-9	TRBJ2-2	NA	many	CASSFLTGELFF
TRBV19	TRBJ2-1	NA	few	CASSPLLASADNEQFF
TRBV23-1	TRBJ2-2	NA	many	CASTLGGRTGELFF
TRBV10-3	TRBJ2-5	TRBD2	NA	CAISEKLAGETQYF
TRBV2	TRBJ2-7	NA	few	CASRGGFHEQYF
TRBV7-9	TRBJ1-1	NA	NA	CASSLGHGTEAFF
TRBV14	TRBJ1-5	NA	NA	CASSPAPPSNQPQHF
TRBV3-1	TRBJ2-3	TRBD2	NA	CASSQELGLVGDTQYF
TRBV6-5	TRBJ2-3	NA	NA	CASASQASRLRATDTQYF
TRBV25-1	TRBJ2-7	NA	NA	CASSENGGGGEQYF
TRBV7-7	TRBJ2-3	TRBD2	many	CASSSGTSGTDTQYF
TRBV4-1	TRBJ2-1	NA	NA	CASSQDSDPYNEQFF
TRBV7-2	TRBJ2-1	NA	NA	CASSFGGGVEQFF
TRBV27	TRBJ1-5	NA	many	CASSLQEASPQHF
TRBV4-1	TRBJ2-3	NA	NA	CASSQDGDTQYF
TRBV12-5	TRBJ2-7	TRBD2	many	CASSDSGAGVYEQYF
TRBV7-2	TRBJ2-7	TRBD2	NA	CASSLAVGGLAGEDEQYF
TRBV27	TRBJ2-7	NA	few	CASRAGGQRQYF
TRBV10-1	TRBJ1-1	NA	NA	CASSVSGDTEAFF
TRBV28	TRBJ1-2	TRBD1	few	CASRPILRDRSYGYTF
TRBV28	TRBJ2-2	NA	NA	CASSLSLEPLRELFF
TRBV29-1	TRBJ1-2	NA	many	CSVDGDSGNYGYTF
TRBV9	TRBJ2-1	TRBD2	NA	CASSVGASGSNERFF